This T cell receptor (beta chain) was sequenced for a study of shared clonotypes between healthy human individuals. General study points: The genetic and exposure-history diversity represented was limited by few donors.

A remark on this clone: No antigen is known for it.

V shed 6 bases and J shed 5 bases, with 11 bases lying between them. The CDR3 spans 13 residues. CDR1 and CDR2 (germline): MNHNS, SASEGT. Sequenced by immunoSEQ multiplex PCR; TCRdb stores in-frame clones only, minus some. In the table there are around 1.9 million clones, 90% to 95% of which are singletons. Terminally differentiated effector memory CD45RA+ cells were left out of the naive CD8 fraction, which was CD45RO-negative and positively selected for CCR7. The V call is TRBV6-1, the J call TRBJ2-1; D might be TRBD2 (5 bases). The TCR was taken from a man between 18 and 29 years old in good health. Some clones in this sample may be carry-over from other donors' samples. The source material was naive CD8+ T cells from PBMCs. The CDR3 loop is CASSATSNNEQFF. CDR3 nucleotide sequence: TGTGCCAGCAGCGCCACTAGTAACAATGAGCAGTTCTTC.